The clone carrying this T cell receptor (beta chain) has just one count. Its antigen is unidentified. Unique molecular identifiers were present in the TCR beta cDNA libraries. MiXCR, applied by TCRdb to the PCR reads, yields one record per CDR3 protein. The sample yields hundreds of thousands of distinct CDR3 sequences, around 53% seen once. This sample was included in a study of post-analysis software for immune sequencing data. Study at large: Patients with relapsing-remitting, secondary progressive and progressive-relapsing multiple sclerosis courses were all represented.

Study outcomes and limitations: Significantly decreased normalized Chao1 diversity was recorded for multiple sclerosis patients relative to controls. The study found TRBV5-6, TRBV5-1 and TRBV20-1 among a handful of TRBV segments more frequent in patients than controls.

Between the trimmed V and J ends, which lost 11 bases and 0 bases, there was a span of 10 bases. This CDR3 contains 13 residues. Germline V gene data show CDR1 as SEHNR and CDR2 as FQNEAQ (reference sequence). The TCR comes from a girl between 5 and 17 years old with multiple sclerosis. Input material: blood. J is TRBJ2-2 and V is TRBV7-9, with a weak D call TRBD1 (6 bases). The CDR3 region is CAGTPPNTGELFF. The CDR3 nucleotides read TGTGCCGGGACACCGCCGAACACCGGGGAGCTGTTTTTT.